A single sample gave rise to the 10 T cell receptor beta chains below, sequenced in a study of blood T cells in healthy people across ages (dated by TCRdb to 2013 to 2016). Libraries were built with 5' RACE. Sequenced using an Illumina HiSeq 2500. The second PCR ran for roughly 6 to 11 cycles and used a J-beta primer mix along with a sample-barcoded 5' primer. Through fastp at Q25 and MiXCR, TCRdb rebuilt clones from the public reads, retaining in-frame beta chains. Merged by CDR3 protein, the rows form single entries marked with the most common genes and DNA. In all, the sample holds approximately 1.5 million distinct CDR3 sequences, and approximately 43% of those were seen once. The ten largest clonotypes hold around 4% of the sample. Specimen: blood. These receptor sequences come from a woman aged 18-29 years in good health.

The V gene is TRBV11-2, the J gene TRBJ1-2; TRBD1 matches 8 bases. The V and J ends lost 10 bases and 4 bases, in that order; junction bases with no gene match: 8. CDR1 and CDR2 from the germline V gene are SGHAT and FQNNGV. This CDR3 spans 13 amino acids. The CDR3 DNA sequence: TGTGCCACCGCGGACAGGGCTACCTATGGCTACACCTTC. This codes for CATADRATYGYTF. The whole variable domain, filled in from reference TRBV11-2 and TRBJ1-2, reads EAGVAQSPRYKIIEKRQSVAFWCNPISGHATLYWYQQILGQGPKLLIQFQNNGVVDDSQLPKDRFSAERLKGVDSTLKIQPAKLEDSAVYLCATADRATYGYTFGSGTRLTVV.

This clonotype appeared a few times. This sequence joins TRBV20-1 and TRBJ2-1; TRBD2 matches 9 bases. Per germline, CDR1 DFQATT and CDR2 SNEGSKA (reference sequence). The CDR3 is 15 amino acids. V dropped 3 bases and J dropped 8; count of bases not matched to a gene: 11. The CDR3 region is CSARRSGSWSDEQFF. In DNA form, the CDR3 reads TGCAGTGCTAGGCGTAGCGGGAGCTGGTCAGATGAGCAGTTCTTC.

The chain is built from TRBV19 and TRBJ1-2, with TRBD1 as a possible D gene (5 bases). Germline CDR1 LNHDA, CDR2 SQIVND (reference sequence). CDR3 length equals 12 residues. V lost 6 bases, J lost 8 bases, and 13 bases lay in between. The CDR3 DNA reads TGTGCCAGTAGGTGGGGGGTCGACGGCTACACCTTC. Translation gives CASRWGVDGYTF.

CDR3 residues: CASSQDRDTQVTQYF. The DNA of the CDR3 is TGCGCCAGCAGCCAAGATCGGGACACCCAGGTGACCCAGTACTTC. The rearrangement uses TRBV4-3 and TRBJ2-5; tentatively, D is TRBD1 (6 bases). Trimming cost V 0 bases and J 7 bases, with 15 bases left between them. CDR3 length: 15 amino acids. The germline gives CDR1 LGHNA, CDR2 YSLEER.

The gene calls are TRBV4-1 and TRBJ1-2; D is perhaps TRBD1 (5 bases). The V and J ends lost 5 bases and 3 bases respectively, with 16 bases between them. CDR3 size: 15 residues. Germline assignment: CDR1 MGHRA and CDR2 YSYEKL. CDR3 nucleotides: TGCGCCAGCAGCTCTGGACAAAGCCTGGACTATGGCTACACCTTC. Its translation is CASSSGQSLDYGYTF.

This clonotype was found a few times. The V and J genes are TRBV7-2 and TRBJ2-3; D possibly corresponds to TRBD1 (7 bases). V was trimmed by 1 base and J by 2 bases, leaving 13 bases between them. The CDR3 is 16 residues long. The germline V gene encodes CDR1 SGHTA and CDR2 FQGNSA. CDR3 nucleotides: TGTGCCAGCAGCTTAGGCGGCAGGGGGGTCACAGATACGCAGTATTTT. Translated, it gives CASSLGGRGVTDTQYF.

This clonotype appeared a few times. This chain connects TRBV5-1 to TRBJ2-4, with TRBD1 matching over 11 bases. The CDR3 loop spans 13 amino acids. Germline CDR1 is SGHRS and CDR2 is YFSETQ. V gave up 4 bases and J gave up 7 bases; unmatched junction bases: 1. The chain's CDR3 is CASSGQGANIQYF. As DNA, the CDR3 is TGCGCCAGCAGCGGACAGGGGGCGAACATTCAGTACTTC.

Comment on this clonotype: Germline and junction disagree at one end, which may indicate a read error. The DNA of the CDR3 is TGTGCCAGTGACAGGGGGGCGAGCAATCGGCCCCAGCATTTT. It yields the protein CASDRGASNRPQHF. This rearrangement joins TRBV6-2 or TRBV6-3 to TRBJ1-5; 9 bases match TRBD1. Germline V gene lookup returns CDR1 MNHEY and CDR2 SVGEGT. This CDR3 is 14 amino acids long.

The chain is built from TRBV29-1 and TRBJ2-2; D is unclear. This CDR3 is built from 13 residues. The germline gives CDR1 SQVTM, CDR2 ANQGSEA. Trimming removed 2 bases from V and 5 bases from J, with 9 bases in between. The CDR3 DNA sequence: TGCAGCGTTGAAAGGGCTTATACCGGGGAGCTGTTTTTT. The encoded protein is CSVERAYTGELFF.

V usage is TRBV27 and J usage is TRBJ2-1, with TRBD2 identical over 11 bases. The CDR3 extends over 15 amino acids. V lost 5 bases, J lost 7 bases, and 7 bases stayed unmatched. CDR1 is MNHEY and CDR2 is SMNVEV in the germline V gene (reference sequence). CDR3 DNA sequence: TGTGCCAGCAGTCCGGTTTCTAGCGGGAGGAATGAGCAGTTCTTC. This sequence encodes CASSPVSSGRNEQFF.